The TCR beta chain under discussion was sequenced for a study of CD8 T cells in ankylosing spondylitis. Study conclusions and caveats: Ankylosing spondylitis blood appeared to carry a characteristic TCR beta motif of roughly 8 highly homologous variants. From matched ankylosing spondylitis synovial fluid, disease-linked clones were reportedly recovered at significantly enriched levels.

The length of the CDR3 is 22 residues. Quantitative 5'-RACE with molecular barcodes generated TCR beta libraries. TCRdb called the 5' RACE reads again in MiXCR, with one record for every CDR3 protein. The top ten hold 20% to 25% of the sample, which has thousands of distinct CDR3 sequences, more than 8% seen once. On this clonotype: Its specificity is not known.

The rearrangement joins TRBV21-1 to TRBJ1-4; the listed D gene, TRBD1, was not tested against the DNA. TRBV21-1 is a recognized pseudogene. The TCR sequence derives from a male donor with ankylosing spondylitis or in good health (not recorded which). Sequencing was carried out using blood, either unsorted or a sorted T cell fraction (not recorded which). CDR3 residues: CASSKEDPEQGRKPVTNEKLFF. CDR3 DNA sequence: TGTGCCAGCAGCAAAGAAGACCCGGAACAGGGGCGCAAGCCTGTAACTAATGAAAAACTGTTTTTT.